This passage covers 2 T cell receptor beta chains from one sample sequenced in a study of OX40 agonist ivuxolimab in advanced cancers. Clones were sequenced by immunoSEQ multiplex PCR, and TCRdb holds only the in-frame ones, with some missing. The table records under 20,000 clones, 50% to 75% of them present only once. The material was CD4+ or CD8+ T cells sorted from blood, obtained in a trial of the OX40 agonist ivuxolimab. These receptor sequences come from an adult with an advanced solid tumor such as melanoma, head and neck, liver or kidney cancer.

The chain is built from TRBV7-8 and TRBJ1-1; D gene uncertain. The germline V gene encodes CDR1 SGHVS and CDR2 FQNEAQ. This CDR3 is built from 14 residues. V was trimmed by 1 base and J by 1 base, leaving 7 bases between them. CDR3 bases: TGTGCCAGCAGCTTAGTTTCCGGGAACACTGAAGCTTTCTTT. It yields the protein CASSLVSGNTEAFF. Full variable domain (outside the CDR3, taken from reference TRBV7-8 and TRBJ1-1): GAGVSQSPRYKVAKRGQDVALRCDPISGHVSLFWYQQALGQGPEFLTYFQNEAQLDKSGLPSDRFFAERPEGSVSTLKIQRTQQEDSAVYLCASSLVSGNTEAFFGQGTRLTVV.

In its sample, this clone was seen once. This chain links TRBV28 with TRBJ2-3; 7 positions match TRBD2. CDR3 size: 15 residues. Germline CDR1 reads MDHEN; CDR2 reads SYDVKM. V shed 3 bases, J shed 2 bases, and the junction held 5 bases outside the gene matches. The CDR3 protein is CASSFSGTTTDTQYF. CDR3 nucleotides: TGTGCCAGCAGTTTTTCCGGGACTACCACAGATACGCAGTATTTT.